A single sample gave rise to the 2 T cell receptor beta chains below, sequenced in a study of OX40 agonist ivuxolimab in advanced cancers. Some clones are missing from TCRdb's copy, which holds only in-frame ones; the method was immunoSEQ multiplex PCR. The repertoire has almost 70,000 clones, more than 85% of them found once; the top ten carry under 0.35%. The sample consisted of CD4+ or CD8+ T cells sorted from blood, taken in a trial of the OX40 agonist ivuxolimab. All receptors come from an adult with an advanced solid tumor such as melanoma, head and neck, liver or kidney cancer.

This chain uses TRBV6-1 with TRBJ1-1; D gene uncertain. This CDR3 is built from 12 residues. Trimming removed 2 bases from V and 4 bases from J, with 5 bases in between. The germline V gene encodes CDR1 MNHNS and CDR2 SASEGT. The CDR3 coding sequence is TGTGCCAGCAGTGAACTTCGCACTGAAGCTTTCTTT. It specifies CASSELRTEAFF.

Remarks on this clone: This sample includes further DNA sequences coding for the same CDR3. The V and J genes are TRBV5-6 and TRBJ1-1; D remains unclear. The germline V gene has CDR1 SGHDT and CDR2 YYEEEE. Trimming took 0 bases from V and 5 from J, leaving 2 bases between them. There are 11 residues in the CDR3. The CDR3 loop is CASSLDTEAFF. For the CDR3, the DNA is TGTGCCAGCAGCTTGGATACTGAAGCTTTCTTT.